A selection of T cell receptor beta chains follows, all from one sample in a study of blood T cell repertoires in COVID-19. The repertoire was sequenced with immunoSEQ multiplex PCR; TCRdb's copy has only in-frame clones and lacks some. The repertoire holds 45,000 to 65,000 clones, with 78% as singletons. Sequenced sample: peripheral blood. The origin of the receptors is a human donor in a cohort sampled during active COVID-19. The CDR3 runs from the conserved cysteine through the conserved F or W. The D gene is left open where the match is weak. Not every row has a clone size; where given, it reads once, few, many or a size class.

j_call | v_call | d_call | clone_size | cdr3_length | cdr3_aa | cdr3_nt
TRBJ1-1 | TRBV29-1 | . | . | 14 | CSVEGSLAIPEAFF | TGCAGCGTTGAAGGATCTCTGGCAATCCCTGAAGCTTTCTTT
TRBJ2-1 | TRBV4-2 | . | . | 12 | CASSQGATRLFF | TGTGCCAGCAGCCAAGGGGCCACACGGCTGTTCTTC
TRBJ2-5 | TRBV2 | TRBD2 | . | 16 | CASSRLAGPIQETQYF | TGTGCCAGCAGCCGACTAGCGGGTCCGATACAAGAGACCCAGTACTTC
TRBJ1-2 | TRBV6-6 | . | . | 16 | CASSYSMAPGSYGYTF | TGTGCCAGCAGTTACTCGATGGCGCCGGGGAGCTATGGCTACACCTTC
TRBJ2-1 | TRBV6-1 | TRBD2 | . | 16 | CASSGAGLAAYNEQFF | TGTGCCAGCAGTGGGGCGGGACTAGCGGCCTACAATGAGCAGTTCTTC
TRBJ2-1 | TRBV7-9 | TRBD2 | . | 16 | CASSSGLAGNRDEQFF | TGTGCCAGCAGCTCGGGACTAGCGGGAAATCGCGATGAGCAGTTCTTC
TRBJ2-7 | TRBV3-1/TRBV3-2 | TRBD2 | . | 15 | CASSPQWGGTYEQYF | TGTGCCAGCAGCCCGCAGTGGGGGGGAACCTACGAGCAGTACTTC
TRBJ1-6 | TRBV6-1 | . | once | 16 | CASSEARGSYNSPLHF | TGTGCCAGCAGTGAAGCGCGGGGCAGCTATAATTCACCCCTCCACTTT
TRBJ1-4 | TRBV27 | . | . | 15 | CASRPGLTTNEKLFF | TGTGCCAGCAGGCCCGGACTGACCACTAATGAAAAACTGTTTTTT
TRBJ1-6 | TRBV30 | . | . | 13 | CAGRESYNSPLHF | TGTGCCGGCCGGGAATCCTATAATTCACCCCTCCACTTT
TRBJ1-5 | TRBV29-1 | TRBD1 | few | 14 | CSATTGDSNQPQHF | TGCAGCGCTACCACAGGGGATAGCAATCAGCCCCAGCATTTT
TRBJ2-5 | TRBV19 | . | . | 18 | CASTPAGPWGNSRETQYF | TGTGCCAGCACCCCGGCAGGGCCGTGGGGTAACTCCCGGGAGACCCAGTACTTC
TRBJ1-3 | TRBV5-1 | . | . | 16 | CASSPLQVNSGNTIYF | TGCGCCAGCAGCCCACTGCAGGTTAACTCTGGAAACACCATATATTTT
TRBJ2-6 | TRBV18 | TRBD1 | . | 18 | CASSPSTGFGSGANVLTF | TGTGCCAGCTCACCCTCGACAGGGTTTGGCTCTGGGGCCAACGTCCTGACTTTC
TRBJ2-7 | TRBV5-1 | . | once | 14 | CASSLLGSVYEQYF | TGCGCCAGCAGCTTGTTAGGGAGCGTCTACGAGCAGTACTTC
TRBJ1-1 | TRBV7-3 | . | once | 14 | CASSLTGAGTEAFF | TGTGCCAGCAGCTTAACGGGGGCGGGCACTGAAGCTTTCTTT
TRBJ1-3 | TRBV2 | . | . | 15 | CASSEEQRGGNTIYF | TGTGCCAGCAGTGAAGAACAGAGGGGGGGAAACACCATATATTTT